What follows are 28 T cell receptor beta chains derived from one specimen sequenced in a study of beta chain features in type 1 diabetes. The sequenced template was cDNA made from the entire isolated RNA. TCRdb's copy holds only in-frame clones and misses some; the assay was immunoSEQ multiplex PCR. The sample shows hundreds of thousands of clones, over 25% of them seen only once. Sequencing was carried out using naive CD4+ T cells from blood. The receptors come from a man aged 18 to 35 in good health.

The rearrangement joins TRBV6-5 to TRBJ2-7, with no clear D. Germline V gives CDR1 MNHEY, CDR2 SVGAGI. The length of the CDR3 is 12 residues. Trimming took off 6 bases at V and 6 bases at J, with 12 bases between the two ends. The CDR3 region is CASSYYGIEQYF. The CDR3 bases are TGTGCCAGCAGCTATTATGGGATCGAGCAGTACTTC.

V usage is TRBV27 and J usage is TRBJ2-7; D possibly corresponds to TRBD1 (5 bases). Germline V CDR1 and CDR2: MNHEY, SMNVEV (reference sequence). Deletions cut 10 bases from V and 4 bases from J, with 14 bases between. CDR3 size: 12 residues. The CDR3 loop is CATPDSLYEQYF. In DNA, the CDR3 is TGTGCCACCCCAGACAGTTTATACGAGCAGTACTTC.

In this sample, this clone turned up a few times. The V and J genes are TRBV18 and TRBJ2-5; D is unresolved. This CDR3 is built from 12 residues. The V gene's germline CDR1 is KGHSH and CDR2 LQKENI. Trimming stripped 4 bases from V and 0 bases from J, with 3 bases between. The CDR3 sequence is CASSRDQETQYF. For the CDR3, the DNA is TGTGCCAGCTCACGGGACCAAGAGACCCAGTACTTC.

The V gene is TRBV9, the J gene TRBJ2-1, with 9 nucleotides matching TRBD2. V lost 4 bases to trimming and J lost 7 bases; unmatched junction nucleotides: 9. CDR1 SGDLS and CDR2 YYNGEE come from the germline V gene. The CDR3 totals 15 residues. The CDR3, as DNA: TGTGCCAGCAGCCCTCATCGCGGGAGGGTAAATGAGCAGTTCTTC. Encoded protein: CASSPHRGRVNEQFF.

The chain uses TRBV5-1 and TRBJ2-3; 15 bases line up with TRBD2. This CDR3 contains 17 residues. Germline V lookup: CDR1 SGHRS, CDR2 YFSETQ. The trim removed 4 bases at V and 5 bases at J, leaving 8 bases unmatched. The DNA of the CDR3 is TGCGCCAGCAGCCTCGGACTAGCGGGAGGGGTGAGAGATACGCAGTATTTT. As protein: CASSLGLAGGVRDTQYF.

This clone has a handful of counts. The chain links TRBV7-9 to TRBJ2-3; D uncertain. V gave up 7 bases and J gave up 4 bases, with 18 bases separating them. The germline gives CDR1 SEHNR, CDR2 FQNEAQ (reference sequence). This CDR3 is built from 15 residues. The CDR3 coding sequence is TGTGCCAGCACCCCCTACGGGCGGACGGCAGATACGCAGTATTTT. It codes for CASTPYGRTADTQYF.

The chain combines TRBV14 with TRBJ1-5; D gene unclear. V lost 1 base and J 7 bases, leaving 8 bases between the germline ends. This CDR3 is 13 amino acids long. Germline CDR1 is SGHDN and CDR2 is FVKESK. The CDR3 here is CASSQGVGQPQHF. CDR3 coding DNA: TGTGCCAGCAGCCAAGGCGTGGGACAGCCCCAGCATTTT.

The V and J genes are TRBV5-1 and TRBJ2-7; the D call may be TRBD1 or TRBD2 (5 bases each). V was cut by 3 bases and J by 9 bases, with 19 bases left in between. CDR3 size: 14 residues. Germline V lookup: CDR1 SGHRS, CDR2 YFSETQ. For the CDR3, the DNA is TGCGCCAGCAGCTGGGGGACGGAACTACGAGGGCAGTACTTC. This codes for CASSWGTELRGQYF.

In this sample, this clone turned up a few times. The rearrangement links TRBV10-3 to TRBJ2-7; TRBD2 matches at 13 bases. In germline, CDR1 is ENHRY, CDR2 SYGVKD. This CDR3 spans 17 amino acids. J lost 2 bases, V lost 3 bases, and 7 bases had no gene match. DNA of the CDR3: TGTGCCATCAGTGAATGGTTAGGGACTAGCGGGACCTACGAGCAGTACTTC. It translates to CAISEWLGTSGTYEQYF.

This chain joins TRBV30 and TRBJ1-2, with TRBD1 matching 8 bases. The CDR3 covers 13 residues. Germline V gene lookup returns CDR1 GTSNPN and CDR2 SVGIG (reference sequence). J was trimmed by 4 bases and V by 8 bases; bases with no gene match: 9. CDR3 sequence: CARSRGQVYGYTF. The CDR3 nucleotides are TGTGCCCGATCCAGGGGGCAGGTCTATGGCTACACCTTC.

This chain links TRBV4-1 with TRBJ2-5; the D gene is possibly TRBD2 (6 bases). CDR1 and CDR2 from the germline V gene are MGHRA and YSYEKL. V shed 4 bases and J shed 0 bases, with 9 bases lying between them. The CDR3 sequence is 14 residues long. The CDR3 loop reads CASSRGLYQETQYF. The CDR3 nucleotides read TGCGCCAGCAGCCGGGGACTGTACCAAGAGACCCAGTACTTC.

This clone was observed a few times. The chain carries TRBV30 and TRBJ1-1; no definite D call. Trimming left V 5 bases short and J 5 bases short, with 18 bases between. Germline V gene lookup returns CDR1 GTSNPN and CDR2 SVGIG (reference sequence). The length of the CDR3 is 14 residues. As DNA, the CDR3 is TGTGCCTGGGAACCTACCATTTACGGGACTGAAGCTTTCTTT. This codes for CAWEPTIYGTEAFF.

The chain is built from TRBV7-2 and TRBJ2-5; 8 positions match TRBD2. CDR3 length: 14 residues. Germline loops: CDR1 SGHTA, CDR2 FQGNSA. With 2 bases clipped from V and 3 bases from J, the junction kept 2 bases outside the gene matches. CDR3: CASSLTGGKETQYF. The DNA for the CDR3 is TGTGCCAGCAGCTTAACGGGAGGGAAAGAGACCCAGTACTTC.

This clone was detected a few times. This sequence joins TRBV4-2 and TRBJ2-1, with D maybe TRBD2 (7 bases). CDR3 length: 17 amino acids. V lost 4 bases and J 0 bases, leaving 16 bases between the germline ends. Germline V CDR1 and CDR2: LGHNA, YNFKEQ. CDR3 region: CASSPGEAGSSYNEQFF. DNA of the CDR3: TGTGCCAGCAGCCCAGGGGAAGCGGGGAGCTCCTACAATGAGCAGTTCTTC.

The rearrangement uses TRBV15 and TRBJ2-6; D unclear. The CDR3 has 17 amino acids. V lost 0 bases and J 2 bases, leaving 11 bases between the germline ends. Germline V gene lookup returns CDR1 LNHNV and CDR2 YYDKDF (reference sequence). For the CDR3, the DNA is TGTGCCACCAGCAGAGATCTATTGGGGACTGGGGCCAACGTCCTGACTTTC. This gives the protein CATSRDLLGTGANVLTF.

V gene TRBV29-1 combines with J gene TRBJ1-2; 9 bases are a match to TRBD1. This CDR3 has 12 residues. V gave up 6 bases and J gave up 8 bases; unmatched junction bases: 7. Germline CDR1 reads SQVTM; CDR2 reads ANQGSEA. The CDR3 coding sequence is TGCAGCGTGGAGGACAGGGGAAGAGGCTACACCTTC. It codes for CSVEDRGRGYTF.

Only a few counts were recorded for this clone. The chain joins TRBV10-3 to TRBJ1-1; 9 bases are a match to TRBD1. V shed 4 bases, J shed 1 base, and the junction held 4 bases outside the gene matches. This CDR3 is 15 amino acids long. Germline lookup yields CDR1 ENHRY and CDR2 SYGVKD. CDR3 nucleotide sequence: TGTGCCATCAGTGGGGGACAGGGACGGAACACTGAAGCTTTCTTT. This gives the protein CAISGGQGRNTEAFF.

This clone was counted only a few times. The chain links TRBV5-6 to TRBJ2-5, with D maybe TRBD2 (5 bases). The CDR3 is made up of 15 amino acids. Trimming left V 6 bases short and J 5 bases short, with 20 bases between. Germline CDR1 and CDR2: SGHDT and YYEEEE. The chain's CDR3 is CASTSYRGITETQYF. CDR3 coding DNA: TGTGCCAGCACCTCATACCGAGGGATTACGGAGACCCAGTACTTC.

This clone was seen more than once but under ten times. The J gene is TRBJ2-5, the V gene TRBV30; 12 nucleotides match TRBD2. Germline V lookup: CDR1 GTSNPN, CDR2 SVGIG (reference sequence). V was pared by 0 bases and J by 4 bases, with 3 bases of the junction left unmatched. The CDR3 sequence is 15 residues long. The CDR3 bases are TGTGCCTGGAGTGTACTAGCGGGAGGTGGAGAGACCCAGTACTTC. It is translated as CAWSVLAGGGETQYF. The full variable domain, with the rest looked up from reference TRBV30 and TRBJ2-5, is SQTIHQWPATLVQPVGSPLSLECTVEGTSNPNLYWYRQAAGRGLQLLFYSVGIGQISSEVPQNLSASRPQDRQFILSSKKLLLSDSGFYLCAWSVLAGGGETQYFGPGTRLLVL.

V gene TRBV7-3 combines with J gene TRBJ2-5; 14 bases map to TRBD2. The length of the CDR3 is 14 residues. The germline gives CDR1 SGHTA, CDR2 FQGTGA. The V segment lost 5 bases and the J segment 9 bases; nucleotides outside the gene matches: 5. The CDR3 DNA reads as TGTGCCAGCAGCGCGGGACTAGCGGGAGCGGCCCAGTACTTC. It translates to CASSAGLAGAAQYF.

The rearrangement uses TRBV11-2 and TRBJ2-7; D is unresolved. Trimming left V 1 base short and J 3 bases short, with 10 bases between. Germline V CDR1 and CDR2: SGHAT, FQNNGV. This CDR3 spans 14 amino acids. The CDR3 reads CASSLVGLNYEQYF. The CDR3 coding sequence is TGTGCCAGCAGCTTAGTGGGCTTAAACTACGAGCAGTACTTC. The full variable domain, in which reference TRBV11-2 and TRBJ2-7 provide the parts outside the CDR3, is EAGVAQSPRYKIIEKRQSVAFWCNPISGHATLYWYQQILGQGPKLLIQFQNNGVVDDSQLPKDRFSAERLKGVDSTLKIQPAKLEDSAVYLCASSLVGLNYEQYFGPGTRLTVT.

Concerning this clone itself: The sample carries other DNA sequences with the same CDR3. The CDR3 reads CSAEVGPGQETQYF. CDR3 coding DNA: TGCAGCGCCGAGGTCGGACCAGGTCAAGAGACCCAGTACTTC. This chain connects TRBV29-1 to TRBJ2-5; D call uncertain. Trimming removed 7 bases at V and 2 bases at J, with 17 bases between. CDR1 and CDR2 (germline): SQVTM, ANQGSEA. CDR3 size: 14 residues.

This rearrangement joins TRBV7-2 to TRBJ2-5; TRBD2 aligns across 9 bases. V lost 5 bases and J lost 3; bases outside the gene matches: 7. The CDR3 extends over 15 amino acids. Germline loops: CDR1 SGHTA, CDR2 FQGNSA. The CDR3 here is CASSTSGRKEETQYF. CDR3 bases: TGTGCCAGCAGCACCAGCGGGAGGAAAGAAGAGACCCAGTACTTC.

The chain employs TRBV28 and TRBJ1-5; the D is unclear. The V gene's germline CDR1 is MDHEN and CDR2 SYDVKM. V gave up 3 bases and J gave up 7 bases, with 10 bases separating them. CDR3 size: 13 residues. In DNA, the CDR3 is TGTGCCAGCAGTTTTCGCTTTCGACAGCCCCAGCATTTT. Protein sequence: CASSFRFRQPQHF.

There are a few counts of this clone. This chain connects TRBV30 to TRBJ2-1; D is undetermined. Per germline, CDR1 GTSNPN and CDR2 SVGIG (reference sequence). This CDR3 contains 15 residues. The V gene lost 2 bases and the J gene lost 0 bases, with 11 bases spanning the gap. In DNA form, the CDR3 reads TGTGCCTGGAGTCGAAGGCAGTTCTCCTACAATGAGCAGTTCTTC. Translated, it gives CAWSRRQFSYNEQFF.

This clone was observed a handful of times. The chain employs TRBV9 and TRBJ2-7; D call uncertain. Germline V gene sequence: CDR1 SGDLS, CDR2 YYNGEE. The V end was cut by 0 bases, the J end by 4 bases, with 14 bases between. The CDR3 has 15 residues. CDR3 region: CASSVATTGVYEQYF. In nucleotides, the CDR3 is TGTGCCAGCAGCGTAGCTACGACTGGAGTTTACGAGCAGTACTTC.

This clone has more than one count but fewer than ten. The chain recombines TRBV30 with TRBJ2-1; D is ambiguous. CDR1 is GTSNPN, CDR2 SVGIG, per germline (reference sequence). This CDR3 contains 15 residues. V lost 3 bases and J 0 bases, leaving 12 bases between the germline ends. The CDR3 sequence is CAWRGRRSSYNEQFF. The CDR3 DNA is TGTGCCTGGAGAGGAAGGCGGAGCTCCTACAATGAGCAGTTCTTC.

CDR3 loop: CASRAALYEQYF. CDR3 in DNA: TGTGCCAGTAGAGCGGCCCTCTACGAGCAGTACTTC. This sequence joins TRBV13 and TRBJ2-7; weak D call: TRBD2 (5 bases). Trimming pared 9 bases from V and 3 bases from J, leaving 12 bases between. Germline CDR1 PRHDT, CDR2 FYEKMQ (reference sequence). This CDR3 spans 12 amino acids.